A selection of T cell receptor beta chains follows, all from one sample in a study of metastatic and nonmetastatic thyroid tumors. Using MiXCR, TCRdb reanalyzed the PCR reads. Counted here are roughly 21,000 clones, approximately 30% occurring once; the ten biggest clones make up 14%. The sample comprised tumor tissue. The origin of the receptors is a male donor with papillary thyroid cancer or a benign thyroid nodule (not recorded which). Some clones in this sample may be carry-over from other donors' samples. Both conserved end residues are part of each CDR3. D genes are given only for firm matches. Size is omitted from some rows. Given values are once, few, many or a class for expanded clones.

d_gene: .
abundance: many
len: 16
v_gene: TRBV24-1
j_gene: TRBJ2-3
CDR3aa: CTTSGGTPPSPDTQYF
CDR3nt: TGTACCACCAGTGGCGGGACACCGCCTAGCCCAGATACGCAGTATTTT

d_gene: .
abundance: .
len: 14
v_gene: TRBV20-1
j_gene: TRBJ2-7
CDR3aa: CSANPLDFSYEQYF
CDR3nt: TGCAGTGCTAACCCTTTGGACTTTTCCTACGAGCAGTACTTC

d_gene: TRBD1
abundance: .
len: 16
v_gene: TRBV6-1
j_gene: TRBJ2-2
CDR3aa: CASRWAGQGRTGELFF
CDR3nt: TGTGCCAGCAGGTGGGCAGGACAGGGACGCACCGGGGAGCTGTTTTTT

d_gene: .
abundance: few
len: 13
v_gene: TRBV19
j_gene: TRBJ2-2
CDR3aa: CASSQGTSGELFF
CDR3nt: TGTGCCAGTAGTCAGGGGACGTCGGGGGAGCTGTTTTTT

d_gene: .
abundance: .
len: 14
v_gene: TRBV9
j_gene: TRBJ1-1
CDR3aa: CASSPGYMNTEAFF
CDR3nt: TGTGCCAGTAGCCCGGGCTATATGAACACTGAAGCTTTCTTT

d_gene: .
abundance: few
len: 14
v_gene: TRBV20-1
j_gene: TRBJ1-6
CDR3aa: CSAHTTGDSSPLHF
CDR3nt: TGCAGTGCTCACACAACAGGTGACAGTTCACCCCTCCACTTT

d_gene: TRBD1
abundance: many
len: 14
v_gene: TRBV12-3/TRBV12-4
j_gene: TRBJ1-1
CDR3aa: CASSVYRGNTEAFF
CDR3nt: TGTGCCAGCAGTGTTTACAGGGGAAACACTGAAGCTTTCTTT

d_gene: .
abundance: few
len: 15
v_gene: TRBV24-1
j_gene: TRBJ2-7
CDR3aa: CATSDRFTPTHEQYF
CDR3nt: TGTGCCACCAGTGACAGGTTCACGCCAACACACGAGCAGTACTTC

d_gene: TRBD2
abundance: few
len: 15
v_gene: TRBV27
j_gene: TRBJ2-7
CDR3aa: CASKRSGTSPYEQYF
CDR3nt: TGTGCCAGCAAGCGTTCCGGGACTAGCCCTTACGAGCAGTACTTC

d_gene: .
abundance: .
len: 13
v_gene: TRBV2
j_gene: TRBJ1-2
CDR3aa: CASEGRLQVGYTF
CDR3nt: TGTGCCAGCGAGGGACGCCTCCAGGTCGGCTACACCTTC

d_gene: .
abundance: .
len: 16
v_gene: TRBV2
j_gene: TRBJ2-5
CDR3aa: CASNGFGLGVQETQYF
CDR3nt: TGTGCCAGCAATGGCTTTGGGTTGGGCGTCCAAGAGACCCAGTACTTC

d_gene: TRBD1
abundance: few
len: 14
v_gene: TRBV6-1
j_gene: TRBJ1-2
CDR3aa: CASSSAGQGYGYTF
CDR3nt: TGTGCCAGCAGTTCGGCGGGACAGGGTTATGGCTACACCTTC

d_gene: .
abundance: few
len: 11
v_gene: TRBV20-1
j_gene: TRBJ2-7
CDR3aa: CSATQEGDWGF
CDR3nt: TGCAGTGCTACTCAGGAGGGGGATTGGGGCTTC

d_gene: TRBD2
abundance: many
len: 18
v_gene: TRBV11-2
j_gene: TRBJ2-3
CDR3aa: CASSTPPTLAGGLDTQYF
CDR3nt: TGTGCCAGCAGTACTCCGCCGACCCTAGCGGGAGGGCTCGATACGCAGTATTTT

d_gene: .
abundance: .
len: 12
v_gene: TRBV20-1
j_gene: TRBJ2-3
CDR3aa: CSATTSTYTQYF
CDR3nt: TGCAGTGCTACTACTAGCACATATACGCAGTATTTT